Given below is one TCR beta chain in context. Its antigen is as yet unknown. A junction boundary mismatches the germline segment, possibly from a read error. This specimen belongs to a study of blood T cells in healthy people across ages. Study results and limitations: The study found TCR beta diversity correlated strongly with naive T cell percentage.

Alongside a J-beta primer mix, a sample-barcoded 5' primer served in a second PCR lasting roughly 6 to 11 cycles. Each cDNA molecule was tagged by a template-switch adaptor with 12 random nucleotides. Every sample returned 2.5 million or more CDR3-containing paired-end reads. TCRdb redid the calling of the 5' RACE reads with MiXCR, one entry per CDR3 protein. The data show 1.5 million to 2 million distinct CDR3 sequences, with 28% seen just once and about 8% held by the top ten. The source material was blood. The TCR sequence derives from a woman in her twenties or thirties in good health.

Written as DNA, the CDR3 is TGTGCCAGCAGCTTTGCTAGCGGGGGGACCTCCTACAATGAGCAGTTCTTC. Residues: CASSFASGGTSYNEQFF. V usage is TRBV5-1 and J usage is TRBJ2-1; 11 positions agree with TRBD2. The CDR3 totals 17 residues. Germline V lookup: CDR1 SGHRS, CDR2 YFSETQ.